A single sample is the source of the 4 T cell receptor beta chains below, sequenced in a study of CD8+CD57+ T cells in acquired aplastic anemia. CDR3 and TCR beta VDJ profiling relied on a genomic DNA template. From the reads, TCRdb called clonotypes with MiXCR, one entry per CDR3 protein. The sample gives 200,000 to 300,000 distinct CDR3 sequences, approximately 79% of which show up once; less than 50% is in the top ten. Sequenced patients had shown CD8+CD57+ cell expansion by flow cytometry. Material for sequencing was sorted CD4+, CD8+, or CD8+CD57+ T cells (not recorded which) from PBMCs. The receptors come from a human donor with aplastic anemia.

Turning to this clonotype: Lacking the conserved final phenylalanine or tryptophan, this CDR3 likely reflects a read error. Because the CDR3's place on the DNA is in doubt, the DNA is left out and the CDR3 is given as listed by TCRdb. The rearrangement joins TRBV9 to TRBJ2-3; the D segment call TRBD1 is taken from the table without a DNA check. Germline V CDR1 and CDR2: SGDLS, YYNGEE. Including both end residues, the CDR3 is 13 amino acids long. The CDR3 is CASSDRVTDTQFV.

Details on this clonotype: At one of its ends the junction is not consistent with the germline gene, which may arise from a read error. The J gene is TRBJ1-2, the V gene TRBV9; D not certain. Germline V gene sequence: CDR1 SGDLS, CDR2 YYNGEE. The CDR3 has 13 residues. This chain's CDR3 is CASSEGIAGGQPF. The CDR3 region has the DNA TGTGCCAGCAGCGAAGGGATTGCAGGTGGTCAGCCCTTC.

This chain links TRBV5-6 with TRBJ2-1; a weak D match, TRBD2 (5 bases). CDR3 length: 16 residues. V lost 0 bases to trimming and J lost 8 bases, with 18 bases between them. CDR1 SGHDT and CDR2 YYEEEE come from the germline V gene. CDR3 sequence: CASSLGRSVGSDEQFF. DNA of the CDR3: TGTGCCAGCAGCTTGGGAAGAAGCGTGGGGAGCGATGAGCAGTTCTTC.

Concerning this clonotype itself: Germline and junction disagree at one end, which may indicate a read error. The rearrangement joins TRBV2 to TRBJ1-6; a possible D gene is TRBD1 (5 bases). Germline CDR1 is SNHLY and CDR2 is FYNNEI. CDR3 length: 16 amino acids. CDR3 coding DNA: TGTGCCAGCAGGTCTAGCGAGACAGCCCTTTCCTACGCCCAGTACTTT. It yields the protein CASRSSETALSYAQYF.